The present entry profiles one T cell receptor beta chain with its context. CDR3 length: 15 amino acids. Germline CDR1 SGHRS, CDR2 YFSETQ. V gave up 1 base and J gave up 9 bases; unmatched junction bases: 6. The sample comes from a study of cytomegalovirus exposure and HLA in healthy donors. The PCR used 60 Vbeta and 13 Jbeta primers. Clones were sequenced by immunoSEQ multiplex PCR, and TCRdb holds only the in-frame ones, with some missing. The sample shows under 200,000 clones, 60% to 80% of them seen only once. All the people who gave samples were healthy bone marrow donors. The sequencing sample was made of PBMCs. The rearrangement links TRBV5-1 to TRBJ1-6; 8 bases map to TRBD1. The source is a man aged 55 to 70 in good health and CMV-seronegative. CDR3 coding DNA: TGCGCCAGCAGCTTGACAACAGGGGGATCTTCACCCCTCCACTTT. The encoded protein is CASSLTTGGSSPLHF.